Sequencing of this T cell receptor (beta chain) was carried out in a study of control samples from healthy donors and cancer patients. Only in-frame clones appear in the TCRdb table, and some are missing; sequencing was by immunoSEQ multiplex PCR. Of 130,000 or so clones in the sample, roughly 88% were seen once. Trimming pared 6 bases from V and 0 bases from J, leaving 18 bases between. This CDR3 region has 18 residues. The germline CDR1 and CDR2 sequences are MDHEN and SYDVKM. Source material: blood. The receptor was derived from a man aged 50-60 years in good health. This chain uses TRBV28 with TRBJ2-6; D gene unclear. The CDR3 DNA follows: TGTGCCAGCAGCTCCCCAGCCGGCCTTAGCTCTGGGGCCAACGTCCTGACTTTC. Translation: CASSSPAGLSSGANVLTF. The entire variable domain, with the rest obtained from reference TRBV28 and TRBJ2-6, is as follows: DVKVTQSSRYLVKRTGEKVFLECVQDMDHENMFWYRQDPGLGLRLIYFSYDVKMKEKGDIPEGYSVSREKKERFSLILESASTNQTSMYLCASSSPAGLSSGANVLTFGAGSRLTVL.